The source of this T cell receptor (beta chain) is a study of blood T cell repertoires in COVID-19. Living in 24 US areas, the participants were between roughly 18 and 95 years of age. Cohorts were assigned according to the clinical history that participants reported. Before being deemed recovered, Cohort 3 donors had two negative PCRs, clearance, or symptom resolution. V lost 5 bases to trimming and J lost 5 bases, with 12 bases between them. Germline lookup yields CDR1 MNHEY and CDR2 SMNVEV (reference sequence). The length of the CDR3 is 13 residues. As handled by the study authors: From reference gene primer amplification, estimates of nucleated cell counts were derived. Some clones are missing from TCRdb's copy, which holds only in-frame ones; the method was immunoSEQ multiplex PCR. Clone size and V and J calls were adopted from that table, with D and trimming inferred from the DNA. The sample holds approximately 440,000 clones, about 92% seen once.

This receptor was taken from a man aged 18 to 30 who had recovered from COVID-19. Material for sequencing was PBMCs or T cells enriched from blood (not recorded which). The rearrangement links TRBV27 to TRBJ1-2; D not certain. DNA of the CDR3: TGTGCCAGCAGTCCAGACTATGAGTATGGCTACACCTTC. Residues: CASSPDYEYGYTF.